The clone carrying this TCR beta chain was detected a few times. What it binds is not known. This specimen belongs to a study of neoadjuvant nivolumab and ipilimumab in lung cancer. Overall study findings and caveats: TCR clonality did not significantly correlate with pathologic tumor regression. TCR richness and clonality were higher in tumors than adjacent uninvolved lung. Resected-tumor TCR richness correlated positively with pretherapy blood richness. Only two of four nivolumab-treated tumors gained richness and clonality by surgery.

Produced via immunoSEQ multiplex PCR; TCRdb's table is partial and in-frame only. In the table there are around 8,100 clones, roughly 83% of which are singletons. V was cut by 10 bases and J by 0 bases, with 13 bases left in between. Germline V CDR1 and CDR2: SGDLS, YYNGEE. The CDR3 totals 13 residues. The sequenced sample was adjacent normal lung tissue, obtained after neoadjuvant nivolumab, alone or with ipilimumab, at or shortly before surgery. The chain carries TRBV9 and TRBJ1-1; D is perhaps TRBD1 (5 bases). The TCR comes from an adult with non-small cell lung cancer. Here the CDR3 DNA reads TGTGCCTCCGAAGGGACGGTGAACACTGAAGCTTTCTTT. Its translation: CASEGTVNTEAFF. Full variable domain (missing parts from reference TRBV9 and TRBJ1-1): DSGVTQTPKHLITATGQRVTLRCSPRSGDLSVYWYQQSLDQGLQFLIQYYNGEERAKGNILERFSAQQFPDLHSELNLSSLELGDSALYFCASEGTVNTEAFFGQGTRLTVV.